One and the same sample provided the 20 T cell receptor beta chains below, sequenced in a study of metastatic and nonmetastatic thyroid tumors (dated by TCRdb to 2019 to 2021). Libraries were constructed by PCR. The sample was run on an Illumina HiSeq 4000. Using fastp trimming at Q25 and MiXCR clonotype assembly, TCRdb reanalyzed the public sequencing data and kept in-frame beta chains. In all, the sample holds about 24,000 clones, and roughly 21% of those were seen once. Approximately 13% of the sample comes from the top ten. None of the patients had been given any treatment before thyroid surgery. Material for sequencing was blood. These receptors were collected from a male donor with papillary thyroid cancer or a benign thyroid nodule (not recorded which). Some clones in this sample may be carry-over from other donors' samples.

The chain recombines TRBV5-8 with TRBJ2-7; TRBD1 agrees at 10 bases. The CDR3 consists of 15 residues. CDR1 SGHTS and CDR2 YDEGEE come from the germline V gene. V dropped 5 bases and J dropped 3; count of bases not matched to a gene: 8. The CDR3 nucleotides read TGTGCCAGCAGGGCTTTCGGGACAGGGGTCTACGAGCAGTACTTC. Protein sequence: CASRAFGTGVYEQYF. The complete variable domain, with remaining parts taken from reference TRBV5-8 and TRBJ2-7, reads EAGVTQSPTHLIKTRGQQATLRCSPISGHTSVYWYQQALGLGLQFLLWYDEGEERNRGNFPPRFSGRQFPNYSSELNVNALELEDSALYLCASRAFGTGVYEQYFGPGTRLTVT.

In this sample, this clone turned up many times. CDR3 amino acids: CSARRGTNTGELFF. The CDR3 nucleotides are TGCAGTGCTAGAAGAGGGACGAACACCGGGGAGCTGTTTTTT. This chain uses TRBV20-1 with TRBJ2-2, with D possibly being TRBD2 (5 bases). The V end was cut by 2 bases, the J end by 0 bases, with 7 bases between. This CDR3 has 14 amino acids. From germline, CDR1 is DFQATT and CDR2 SNEGSKA (reference sequence).

This clone was recorded at least ten times. This chain connects TRBV5-4 to TRBJ2-7, with 11 bases that match TRBD2. Germline loops: CDR1 SGHNT, CDR2 YYREEE (reference sequence). The V and J ends lost 4 bases and 2 bases, in that order; junction bases with no gene match: 8. CDR3 length equals 16 residues. CDR3 bases: TGTGCCAGCAGCGGGCCGACTAGCGGGATTCCCTACGAGCAGTACTTC. Protein: CASSGPTSGIPYEQYF. Complete variable domain (other parts from reference TRBV5-4 and TRBJ2-7): ETGVTQSPTHLIKTRGQQVTLRCSSQSGHNTVSWYQQALGQGPQFIFQYYREEENGRGNFPPRFSGLQFPNYSSELNVNALELDDSALYLCASSGPTSGIPYEQYFGPGTRLTVT.

The chain uses TRBV9 and TRBJ2-1, with D hard to call. This CDR3 contains 15 residues. CDR1 SGDLS and CDR2 YYNGEE come from the germline V gene. Trimming took off 0 bases at V and 4 bases at J, with 11 bases between the two ends. The CDR3: CASSVGRFGYNEQFF. In DNA form, the CDR3 reads TGTGCCAGCAGCGTAGGGCGATTTGGGTACAATGAGCAGTTCTTC.

This clone was observed a single time. The rearrangement links TRBV28 to TRBJ1-1, with a weak D call TRBD1 (5 bases). Trimming took off 5 bases at V and 1 base at J, with 11 bases between the two ends. The CDR3 has 14 residues. Germline V gene lookup returns CDR1 MDHEN and CDR2 SYDVKM. The CDR3 reads CASSLHRPNTEAFF. The CDR3 DNA sequence: TGTGCCAGCAGTCTACACAGGCCGAACACTGAAGCTTTCTTT.

This clone is categorized as medium-sized. The chain employs TRBV12-3 or TRBV12-4 and TRBJ2-7, with TRBD1 as a possible D gene (6 bases). CDR3 length: 13 residues. V lost 6 bases to trimming and J lost 7 bases, with 16 bases between them. CDR3 in amino acids: CASRPGVVGEQYF. Written as DNA, the CDR3 is TGTGCCAGCAGGCCAGGGGTGGTGGGTGAGCAGTACTTC.

The table lists this clone with many counts. Mismatch with germline at one junction end may stem from a read error. This chain joins TRBV12-3 or TRBV12-4 and TRBJ2-1; tentatively, D is TRBD2 (6 bases). The CDR3 has 15 amino acids. This chain's CDR3 is CASSIAAYAYNEQFF. The CDR3 DNA follows: TGTGCCAGCAGTATAGCGGCTTACGCATACAATGAGCAGTTCTTC.

Many counts were recorded for this clone. The genes are TRBV9 and TRBJ2-1; 10 positions agree with TRBD2. Germline V gene sequence: CDR1 SGDLS, CDR2 YYNGEE. CDR3 length: 16 amino acids. The V and J ends lost 1 base and 3 bases, in that order; junction bases with no gene match: 4. CDR3 region: CASSVLGTSDYNEQFF. The CDR3 DNA reads TGTGCCAGCAGCGTACTGGGGACTAGCGACTACAATGAGCAGTTCTTC.

This clone appeared a few times. At the DNA level, this CDR3 is encoded by other sequences in the same sample as well. CDR3 protein: CASSWGGGGENEQFF. Here the CDR3 DNA reads TGTGCCAGCAGCTGGGGTGGGGGCGGTGAGAATGAGCAGTTCTTC. V and J are TRBV11-2 and TRBJ2-1, with D possibly matching TRBD1 (6 bases). V lost 4 bases and J lost 7, with 17 bases in between. The CDR3 runs to 15 residues. Germline lookup yields CDR1 SGHAT and CDR2 FQNNGV.

This clone appeared many times. The chain has TRBV4-2 and TRBJ1-1; D is unclear. V dropped 0 bases and J dropped 4 bases, with 12 bases sitting between them. The CDR3 is 15 amino acids. Germline CDR1 and CDR2: LGHNA and YNFKEQ. CDR3 sequence: CASSQDKGYRTEAFF. CDR3 in DNA: TGTGCCAGCAGCCAAGACAAGGGTTATCGCACTGAAGCTTTCTTT.

This clone was detected many times. The chain carries TRBV28 and TRBJ2-5; D remains unclear. Germline V CDR1 and CDR2: MDHEN, SYDVKM. This CDR3 spans 15 amino acids. V was trimmed by 3 bases and J by 1 base, leaving 12 bases between them. The CDR3 protein is CASSLNPASQETQYF. The CDR3 DNA is TGTGCCAGCAGTTTGAACCCAGCGTCCCAAGAGACCCAGTACTTC. Using reference TRBV28 and TRBJ2-5 for the parts outside the CDR3, the full variable domain is DVKVTQSSRYLVKRTGEKVFLECVQDMDHENMFWYRQDPGLGLRLIYFSYDVKMKEKGDIPEGYSVSREKKERFSLILESASTNQTSMYLCASSLNPASQETQYFGPGTRLLVL.

This clone is medium-sized. The rearrangement uses TRBV15 and TRBJ2-2; tentatively, D is TRBD1 or TRBD2 (6 bases each). The CDR3 is made up of 16 amino acids. CDR1 and CDR2 from the germline V gene are LNHNV and YYDKDF (reference sequence). Trimming removed 3 bases at V and 7 bases at J, with 18 bases between. CDR3 DNA sequence: TGTGCCACCAGCAGCTTATTATTGGGGGGCGGCGGGGAGCTGTTTTTT. As protein: CATSSLLLGGGGELFF.

This clone was counted a few times. Possible read error: a much larger clone is one base away. V gene TRBV20-1 combines with J gene TRBJ2-7, with TRBD2 identical over 7 bases. CDR3 length: 16 residues. Germline V gene sequence: CDR1 DFQATT, CDR2 SNEGSKA (reference sequence). The CDR3 loop reads CIASGPGRSSNDEQYF. CDR3 nucleotides: TGCATCGCTAGCGGTCCGGGACGGTCCTCAAATGACGAGCAGTACTTC.

This clone has only one observation. V usage is TRBV7-6 and J usage is TRBJ2-7, with TRBD1 identical over 7 bases. Germline assignment: CDR1 SGHVS and CDR2 FNYEAQ. The J segment lost 1 base and the V segment lost 0 bases, leaving 3 bases of the junction unmatched. This CDR3 contains 15 residues. The CDR3 region has the DNA TGTGCCAGCAGCTTAGCGGACAGGTGGTCCTACGAGCAGTACTTC. Protein: CASSLADRWSYEQYF.

At least ten counts were recorded for this clone. V usage is TRBV19 and J usage is TRBJ2-2; TRBD2 is a possible D gene (5 bases). CDR1 and CDR2 (germline): LNHDA, SQIVND (reference sequence). With 0 bases removed from V and 13 bases from J, the gap between germline ends came to 6 bases. The CDR3 is 11 amino acids. Here the CDR3 DNA reads TGTGCCAGTAGTATAGACCGGGGGCTGTTTTTT. As protein: CASSIDRGLFF.

V usage is TRBV18 and J usage is TRBJ2-2; D gene unclear. CDR1 and CDR2 from the germline V gene are KGHSH and LQKENI. V lost 3 bases and J 4 bases, leaving 15 bases between the germline ends. The length of the CDR3 is 16 residues. The CDR3 spells CASSPVRAWVTGELFF. The CDR3 DNA follows: TGTGCCAGCTCACCCGTCCGGGCGTGGGTCACCGGGGAGCTGTTTTTT.

Ten or more counts support this clone. The J gene is TRBJ2-3, the V gene TRBV9; TRBD2 aligns across 9 bases. The V and J ends lost 0 bases and 2 bases, in that order; junction bases with no gene match: 7. This CDR3 has 17 residues. Germline CDR1 reads SGDLS; CDR2 reads YYNGEE. This CDR3 is CASSVDGAGGSTDTQYF. DNA of the CDR3: TGTGCCAGCAGCGTAGATGGAGCGGGAGGCTCCACAGATACGCAGTATTTT.

This sequence joins TRBV12-3 or TRBV12-4 and TRBJ2-1, with D tentatively TRBD1 (5 bases). The V end was cut by 5 bases, the J end by 5 bases, with 16 bases between. The CDR3 length is 15 residues. The CDR3 DNA is TGTGCCAGCAGTCCTACAGGTAATGTAGACAATGAGCAGTTCTTC. This codes for CASSPTGNVDNEQFF.

This clone was recorded many times. V gene TRBV27 combines with J gene TRBJ1-5, with 7 bases matching TRBD1. This CDR3 spans 14 amino acids. Germline V gene sequence: CDR1 MNHEY, CDR2 SMNVEV (reference sequence). Trimming took 6 bases from V and 2 from J; bases not matched to a gene: 4. CDR3 sequence reads: CASSYRGGNQPQHF. DNA of the CDR3: TGTGCCAGCAGCTACAGGGGAGGCAATCAGCCCCAGCATTTT.

This clone turned up a few times. The chain uses TRBV6-1 and TRBJ2-2; D not certain. Per the germline V gene, CDR1 is MNHNS and CDR2 is SASEGT. V lost 5 bases, J lost 7 bases, and 20 bases lay in between. The CDR3 loop spans 16 amino acids. The CDR3 coding sequence is TGTGCCAGCAGTAAAACACTCTCTGTAGAACTCGGGGAGCTGTTTTTT. This gives the protein CASSKTLSVELGELFF.